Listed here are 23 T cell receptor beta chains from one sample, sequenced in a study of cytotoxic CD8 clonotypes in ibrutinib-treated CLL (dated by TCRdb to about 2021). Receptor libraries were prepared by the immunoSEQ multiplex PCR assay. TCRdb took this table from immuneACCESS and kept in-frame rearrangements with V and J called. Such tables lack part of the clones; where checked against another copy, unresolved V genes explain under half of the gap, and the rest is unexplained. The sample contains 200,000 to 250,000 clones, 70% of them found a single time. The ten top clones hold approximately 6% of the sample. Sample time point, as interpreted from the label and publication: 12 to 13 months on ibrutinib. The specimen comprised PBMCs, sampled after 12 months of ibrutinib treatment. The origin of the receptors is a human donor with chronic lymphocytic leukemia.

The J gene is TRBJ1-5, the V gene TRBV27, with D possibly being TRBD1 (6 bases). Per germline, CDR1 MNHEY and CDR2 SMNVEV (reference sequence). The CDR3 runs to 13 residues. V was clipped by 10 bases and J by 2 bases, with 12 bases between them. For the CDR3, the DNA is TGTGCCACCCAACAGGGTGGCAATCAGCCCCAGCATTTT. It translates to CATQQGGNQPQHF.

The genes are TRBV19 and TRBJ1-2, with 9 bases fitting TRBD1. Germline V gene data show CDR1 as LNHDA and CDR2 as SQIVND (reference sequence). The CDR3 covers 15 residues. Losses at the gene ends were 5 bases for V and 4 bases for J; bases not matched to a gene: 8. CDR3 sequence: CASSPPGTGSYGYTF. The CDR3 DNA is TGTGCCAGTAGTCCACCCGGGACAGGGAGCTATGGCTACACCTTC.

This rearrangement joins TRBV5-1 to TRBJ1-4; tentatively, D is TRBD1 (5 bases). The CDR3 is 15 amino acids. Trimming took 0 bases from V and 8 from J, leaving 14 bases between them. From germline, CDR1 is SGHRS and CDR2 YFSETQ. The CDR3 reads CASSLGVREGEKLFF. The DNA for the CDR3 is TGCGCCAGCAGCTTGGGAGTCAGGGAGGGCGAAAAACTGTTTTTT.

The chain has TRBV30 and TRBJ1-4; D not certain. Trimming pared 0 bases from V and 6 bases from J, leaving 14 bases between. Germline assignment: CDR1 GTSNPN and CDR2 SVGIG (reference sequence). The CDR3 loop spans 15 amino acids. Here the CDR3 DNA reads TGTGCCTGGAGTGTAGGCCAGACCAAGGATGAAAAACTGTTTTTT. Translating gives CAWSVGQTKDEKLFF.

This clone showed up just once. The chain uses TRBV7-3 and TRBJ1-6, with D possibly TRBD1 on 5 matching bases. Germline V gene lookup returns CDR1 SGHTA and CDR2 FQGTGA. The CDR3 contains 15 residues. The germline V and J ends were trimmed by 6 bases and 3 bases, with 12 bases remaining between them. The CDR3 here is CASRDRANYNSPLHF. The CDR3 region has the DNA TGTGCCAGCAGAGACAGAGCGAACTATAATTCACCCCTCCACTTT.

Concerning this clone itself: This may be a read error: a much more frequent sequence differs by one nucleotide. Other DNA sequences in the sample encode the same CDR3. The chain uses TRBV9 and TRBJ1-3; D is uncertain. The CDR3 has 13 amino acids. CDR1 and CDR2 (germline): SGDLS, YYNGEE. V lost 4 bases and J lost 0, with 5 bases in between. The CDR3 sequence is CASSPPSGNTIYF. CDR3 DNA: TGTGCCAGCAGCCCTCCCTCTGGAAACACCATATATTTT.

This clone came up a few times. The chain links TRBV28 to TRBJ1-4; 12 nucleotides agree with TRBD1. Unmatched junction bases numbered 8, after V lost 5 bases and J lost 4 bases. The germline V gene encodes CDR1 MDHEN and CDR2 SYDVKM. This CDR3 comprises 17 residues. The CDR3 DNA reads TGTGCCAGCAGTACGCCGGGACAGGGGGCCCTTAATGAAAAACTGTTTTTT. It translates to CASSTPGQGALNEKLFF.

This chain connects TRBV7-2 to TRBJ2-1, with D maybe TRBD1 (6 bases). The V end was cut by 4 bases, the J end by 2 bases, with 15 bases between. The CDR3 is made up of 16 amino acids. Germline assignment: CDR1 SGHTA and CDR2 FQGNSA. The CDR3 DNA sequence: TGTGCCAGCAGCTCCTTGAGGGGGTTGGCCTACAATGAGCAGTTCTTC. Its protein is CASSSLRGLAYNEQFF.

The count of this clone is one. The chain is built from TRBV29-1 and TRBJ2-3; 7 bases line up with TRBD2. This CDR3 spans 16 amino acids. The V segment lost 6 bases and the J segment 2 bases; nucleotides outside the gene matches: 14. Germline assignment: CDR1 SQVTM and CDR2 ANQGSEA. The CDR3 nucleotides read TGCAGCGTCGACTCTCGACTAGCCGAAAACACAGATACGCAGTATTTT. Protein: CSVDSRLAENTDTQYF.

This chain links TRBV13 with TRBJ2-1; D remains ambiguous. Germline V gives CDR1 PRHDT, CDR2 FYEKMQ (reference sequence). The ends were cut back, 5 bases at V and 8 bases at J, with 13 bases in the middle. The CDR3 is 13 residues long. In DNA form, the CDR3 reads TGTGCCAGCAGCACGGCCCAAACCCATGAGCAGTTCTTC. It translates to CASSTAQTHEQFF.

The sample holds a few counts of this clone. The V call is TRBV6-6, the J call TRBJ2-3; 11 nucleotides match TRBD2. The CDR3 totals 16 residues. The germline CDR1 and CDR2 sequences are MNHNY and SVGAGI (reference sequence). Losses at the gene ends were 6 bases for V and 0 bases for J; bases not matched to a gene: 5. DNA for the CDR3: TGTGCCAGCAGACTCGGGACTAGCGGTAGCACAGATACGCAGTATTTT. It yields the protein CASRLGTSGSTDTQYF.

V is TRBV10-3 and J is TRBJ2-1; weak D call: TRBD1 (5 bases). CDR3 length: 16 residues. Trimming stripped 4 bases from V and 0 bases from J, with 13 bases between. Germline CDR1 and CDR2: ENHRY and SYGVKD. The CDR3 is CAISGQGQSSYNEQFF. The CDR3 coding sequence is TGTGCCATCAGTGGGCAGGGCCAGAGCTCCTACAATGAGCAGTTCTTC.

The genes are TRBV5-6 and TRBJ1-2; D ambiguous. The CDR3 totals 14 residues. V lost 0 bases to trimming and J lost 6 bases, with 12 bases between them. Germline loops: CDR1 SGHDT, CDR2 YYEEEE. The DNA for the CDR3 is TGTGCCAGCAGCTTGGCTTTTCCCCAGGATGGCTACACCTTC. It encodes CASSLAFPQDGYTF.

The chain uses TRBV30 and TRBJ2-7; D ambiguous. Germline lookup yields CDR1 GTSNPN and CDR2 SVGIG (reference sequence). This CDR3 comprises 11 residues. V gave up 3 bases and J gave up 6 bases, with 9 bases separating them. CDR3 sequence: CAWRMNGEQYF. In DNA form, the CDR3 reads TGTGCCTGGAGAATGAACGGCGAGCAGTACTTC.

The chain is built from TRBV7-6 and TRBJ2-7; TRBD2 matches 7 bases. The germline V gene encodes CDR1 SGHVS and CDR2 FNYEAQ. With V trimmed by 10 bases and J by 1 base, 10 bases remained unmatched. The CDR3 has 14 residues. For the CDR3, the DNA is TGTGCCACAGCTACGGCTAGCGGATCCTACGAGCAGTACTTC. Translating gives CATATASGSYEQYF.

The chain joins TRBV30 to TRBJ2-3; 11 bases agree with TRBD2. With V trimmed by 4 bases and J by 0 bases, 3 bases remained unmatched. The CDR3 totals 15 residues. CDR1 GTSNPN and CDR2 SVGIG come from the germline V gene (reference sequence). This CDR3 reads CAWIGTSGSTDTQYF. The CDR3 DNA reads TGTGCCTGGATCGGGACTAGCGGTAGCACAGATACGCAGTATTTT.

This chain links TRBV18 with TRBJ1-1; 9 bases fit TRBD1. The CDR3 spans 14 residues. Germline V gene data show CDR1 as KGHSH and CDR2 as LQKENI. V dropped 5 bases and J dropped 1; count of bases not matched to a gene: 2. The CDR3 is CASSVTGGNTEAFF. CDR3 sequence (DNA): TGTGCCAGCTCAGTGACAGGGGGGAACACTGAAGCTTTCTTT.

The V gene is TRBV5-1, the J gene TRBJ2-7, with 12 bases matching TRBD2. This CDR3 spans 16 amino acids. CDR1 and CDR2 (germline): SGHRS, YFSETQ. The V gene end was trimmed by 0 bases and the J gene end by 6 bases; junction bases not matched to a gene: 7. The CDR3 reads CASSLVASGRAIEQYF. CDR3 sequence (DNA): TGCGCCAGCAGCTTGGTAGCTAGCGGGAGGGCCATCGAGCAGTACTTC.

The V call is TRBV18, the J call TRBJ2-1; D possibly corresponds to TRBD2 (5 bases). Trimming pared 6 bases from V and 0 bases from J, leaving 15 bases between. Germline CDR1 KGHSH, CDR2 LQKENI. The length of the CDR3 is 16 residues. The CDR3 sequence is CASSPPAGGSYNEQFF. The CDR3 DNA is TGTGCCAGCTCCCCCCCTGCGGGTGGCTCCTACAATGAGCAGTTCTTC.

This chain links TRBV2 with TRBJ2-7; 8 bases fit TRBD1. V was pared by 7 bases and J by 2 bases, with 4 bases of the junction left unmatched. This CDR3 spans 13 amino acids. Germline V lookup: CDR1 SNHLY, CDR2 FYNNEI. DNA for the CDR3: TGTGCCAGCACTGCGACAGGGGCCTACGAGCAGTACTTC. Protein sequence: CASTATGAYEQYF.

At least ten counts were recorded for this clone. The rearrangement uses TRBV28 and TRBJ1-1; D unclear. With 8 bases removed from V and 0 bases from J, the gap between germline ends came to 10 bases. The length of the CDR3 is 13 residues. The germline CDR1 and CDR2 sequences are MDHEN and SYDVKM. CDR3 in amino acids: CASPKRVNTEAFF. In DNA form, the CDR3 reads TGTGCCAGCCCGAAGAGGGTGAACACTGAAGCTTTCTTT.

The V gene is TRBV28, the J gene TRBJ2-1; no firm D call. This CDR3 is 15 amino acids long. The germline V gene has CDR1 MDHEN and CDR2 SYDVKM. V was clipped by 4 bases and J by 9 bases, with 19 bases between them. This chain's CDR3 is CASSSPLPTFLEQFF. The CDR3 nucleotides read TGTGCCAGCAGTTCTCCCCTTCCTACGTTTCTTGAGCAGTTCTTC.

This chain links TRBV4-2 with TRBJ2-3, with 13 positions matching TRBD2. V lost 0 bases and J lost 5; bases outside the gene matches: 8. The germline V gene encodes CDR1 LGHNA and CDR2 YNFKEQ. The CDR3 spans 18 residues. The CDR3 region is CASSQDLTSGGTGDTQYF. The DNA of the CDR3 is TGTGCCAGCAGCCAAGATTTGACTAGCGGGGGGACGGGAGATACGCAGTATTTT.